This TCR beta chain emerged from a study of T cells in localized non-small cell lung cancer. Points from the study as a whole: Greater blood T cell density accompanied longer overall survival.

V gave up 5 bases and J gave up 0 bases, with 13 bases separating them. Germline-derived CDR1 and CDR2 are MDHEN and SYDVKM. The CDR3 is 16 amino acids. Clones were read by immunoSEQ multiplex PCR, and TCRdb kept only the in-frame ones, dropping some. The data contain a few thousand clones, less than 40% of them seen just once; the ten biggest clones take up roughly a sixth. Points on this clone: Its matching antigen is unknown.

The sample consisted of lung tumor tissue, taken before any cancer treatment. This sequence was found in a male donor at least 60 years old with stage I squamous cell lung carcinoma. This chain joins TRBV28 and TRBJ1-4; D is ambiguous. CDR3 in amino acids: CASSPSDRSTNEKLFF. For the CDR3, the DNA is TGTGCCAGCAGTCCCTCCGATCGTTCAACTAATGAAAAACTGTTTTTT.